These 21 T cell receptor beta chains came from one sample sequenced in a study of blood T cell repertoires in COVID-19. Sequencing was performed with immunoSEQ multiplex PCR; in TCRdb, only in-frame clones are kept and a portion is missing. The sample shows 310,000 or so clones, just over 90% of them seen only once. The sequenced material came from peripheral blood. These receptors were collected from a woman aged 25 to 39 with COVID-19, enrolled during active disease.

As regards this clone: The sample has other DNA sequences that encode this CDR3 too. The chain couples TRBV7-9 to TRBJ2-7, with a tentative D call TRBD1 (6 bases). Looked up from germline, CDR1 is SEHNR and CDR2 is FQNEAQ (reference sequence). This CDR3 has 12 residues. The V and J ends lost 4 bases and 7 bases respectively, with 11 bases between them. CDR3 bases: TGTGCCAGCAGCTCACAGGGATGGGAGCAGTACTTC. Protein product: CASSSQGWEQYF.

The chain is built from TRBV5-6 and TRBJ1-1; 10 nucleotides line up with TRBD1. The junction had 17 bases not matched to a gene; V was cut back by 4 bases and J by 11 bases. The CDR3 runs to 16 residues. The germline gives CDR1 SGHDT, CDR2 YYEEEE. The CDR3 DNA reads TGTGCCAGCAGCCCGGGCGGGACAGGGGCGACCCGTCGGGCTTTCTTT. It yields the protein CASSPGGTGATRRAFF.

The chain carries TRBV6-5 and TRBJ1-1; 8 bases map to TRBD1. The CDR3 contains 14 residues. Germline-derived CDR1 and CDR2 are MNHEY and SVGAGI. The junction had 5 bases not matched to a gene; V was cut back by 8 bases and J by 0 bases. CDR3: CASFNRGMNTEAFF. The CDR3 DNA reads TGTGCCAGCTTCAACAGGGGGATGAACACTGAAGCTTTCTTT.

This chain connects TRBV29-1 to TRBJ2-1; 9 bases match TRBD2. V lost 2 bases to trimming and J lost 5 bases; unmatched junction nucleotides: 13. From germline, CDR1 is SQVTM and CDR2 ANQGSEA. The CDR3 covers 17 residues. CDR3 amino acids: CSVEFWREGRKNNEQFF. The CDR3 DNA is TGCAGCGTTGAATTCTGGCGGGAGGGCCGGAAAAACAATGAGCAGTTCTTC.

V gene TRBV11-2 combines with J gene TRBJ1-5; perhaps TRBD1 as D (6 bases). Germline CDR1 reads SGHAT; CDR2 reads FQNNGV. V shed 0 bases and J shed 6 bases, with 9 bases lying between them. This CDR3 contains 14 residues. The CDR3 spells CASSLDRGGQPQHF. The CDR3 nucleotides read TGTGCCAGCAGCTTAGATAGAGGGGGTCAGCCCCAGCATTTT.

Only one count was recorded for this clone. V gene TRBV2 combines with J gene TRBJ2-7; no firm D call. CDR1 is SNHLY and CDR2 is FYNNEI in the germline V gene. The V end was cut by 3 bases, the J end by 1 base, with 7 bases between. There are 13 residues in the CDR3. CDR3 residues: CASSDSASYEQYF. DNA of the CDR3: TGTGCCAGCAGTGACAGCGCTTCCTACGAGCAGTACTTC. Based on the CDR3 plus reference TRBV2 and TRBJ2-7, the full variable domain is EPEVTQTPSHQVTQMGQEVILRCVPISNHLYFYWYRQILGQKVEFLVSFYNNEISEKSEIFDDQFSVERPDGSNFTLKIRSTKLEDSAMYFCASSDSASYEQYFGPGTRLTVT.

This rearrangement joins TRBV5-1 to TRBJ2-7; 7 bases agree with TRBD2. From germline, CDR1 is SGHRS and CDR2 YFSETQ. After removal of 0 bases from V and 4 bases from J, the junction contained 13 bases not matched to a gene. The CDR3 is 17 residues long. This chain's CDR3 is CASSLVGDYQLRYEQYF. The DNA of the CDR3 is TGCGCCAGCAGCTTGGTGGGGGACTACCAGTTAAGGTACGAGCAGTACTTC.

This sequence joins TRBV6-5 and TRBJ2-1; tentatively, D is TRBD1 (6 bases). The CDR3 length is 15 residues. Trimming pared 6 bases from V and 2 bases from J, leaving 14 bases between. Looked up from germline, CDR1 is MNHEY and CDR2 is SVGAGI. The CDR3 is CASRPLGAAYNEQFF. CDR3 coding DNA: TGTGCCAGCAGACCCCTGGGGGCCGCCTACAATGAGCAGTTCTTC.

The CDR3 nucleotides read TGCGCCAGCAGCTTGCAGCCCCGGGACAGCAAGCTGGGCTACACCTTC. Translating it yields CASSLQPRDSKLGYTF. This chain links TRBV5-1 with TRBJ1-2; 7 bases align to TRBD1. The ends lost 1 base at V and 8 bases at J; junction bases unmatched: 14. The length of the CDR3 is 16 residues. Germline V gene lookup returns CDR1 SGHRS and CDR2 YFSETQ.

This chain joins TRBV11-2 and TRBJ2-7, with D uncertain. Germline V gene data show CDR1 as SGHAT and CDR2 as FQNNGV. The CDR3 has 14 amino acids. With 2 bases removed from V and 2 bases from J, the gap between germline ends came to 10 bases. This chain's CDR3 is CASSLSRPTYEQYF. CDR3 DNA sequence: TGTGCCAGCAGCTTAAGCAGGCCCACCTACGAGCAGTACTTC. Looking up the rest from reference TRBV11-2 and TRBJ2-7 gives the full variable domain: EAGVAQSPRYKIIEKRQSVAFWCNPISGHATLYWYQQILGQGPKLLIQFQNNGVVDDSQLPKDRFSAERLKGVDSTLKIQPAKLEDSAVYLCASSLSRPTYEQYFGPGTRLTVT.

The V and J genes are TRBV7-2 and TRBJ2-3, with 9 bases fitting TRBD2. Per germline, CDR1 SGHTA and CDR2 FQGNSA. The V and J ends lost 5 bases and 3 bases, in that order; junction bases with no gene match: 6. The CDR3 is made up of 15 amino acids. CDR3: CASSPGLARTDTQYF. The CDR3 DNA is TGTGCCAGCAGCCCGGGACTAGCTCGAACAGATACGCAGTATTTT.

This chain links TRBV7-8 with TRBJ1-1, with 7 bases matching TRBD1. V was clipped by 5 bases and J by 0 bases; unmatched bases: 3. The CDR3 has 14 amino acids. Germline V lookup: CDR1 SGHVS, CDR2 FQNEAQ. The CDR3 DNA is TGTGCCAGCAGCAAACAGGGGATGAACACTGAAGCTTTCTTT. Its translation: CASSKQGMNTEAFF.

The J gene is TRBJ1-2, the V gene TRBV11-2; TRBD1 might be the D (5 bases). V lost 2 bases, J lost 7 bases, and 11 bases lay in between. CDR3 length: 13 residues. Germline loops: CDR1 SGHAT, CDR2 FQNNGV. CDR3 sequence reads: CASSLSLGGGYTF. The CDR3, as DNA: TGTGCCAGCAGCTTAAGTCTCGGGGGTGGCTACACCTTC.

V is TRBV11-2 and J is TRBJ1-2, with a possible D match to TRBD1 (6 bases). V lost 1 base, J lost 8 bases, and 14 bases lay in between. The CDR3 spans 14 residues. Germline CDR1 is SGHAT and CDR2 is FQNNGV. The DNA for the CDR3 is TGTGCCAGCAGCTTAGGACGGACAGAAGAAGGCTACACCTTC. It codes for CASSLGRTEEGYTF.

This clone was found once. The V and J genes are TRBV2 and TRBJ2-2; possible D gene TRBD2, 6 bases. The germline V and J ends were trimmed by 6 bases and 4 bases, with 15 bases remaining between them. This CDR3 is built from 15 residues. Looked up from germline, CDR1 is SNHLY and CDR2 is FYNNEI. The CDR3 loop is CASSRLDVSTGELFF. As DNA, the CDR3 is TGTGCCAGCAGCCGACTAGATGTATCCACCGGGGAGCTGTTTTTT.

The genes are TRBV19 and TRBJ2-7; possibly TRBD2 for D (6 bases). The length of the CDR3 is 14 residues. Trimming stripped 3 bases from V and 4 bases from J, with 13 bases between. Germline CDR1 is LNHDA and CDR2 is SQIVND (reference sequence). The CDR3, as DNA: TGTGCCAGTAGTATTCGGGGAGGTACGTACGAGCAGTACTTC. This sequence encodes CASSIRGGTYEQYF.

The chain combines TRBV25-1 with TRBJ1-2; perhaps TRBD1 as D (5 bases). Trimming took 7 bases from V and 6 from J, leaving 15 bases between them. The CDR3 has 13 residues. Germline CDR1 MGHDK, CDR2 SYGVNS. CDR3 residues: CASTLGGVHGYTF. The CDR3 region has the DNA TGTGCCAGCACTCTGGGGGGGGTCCATGGCTACACCTTC.

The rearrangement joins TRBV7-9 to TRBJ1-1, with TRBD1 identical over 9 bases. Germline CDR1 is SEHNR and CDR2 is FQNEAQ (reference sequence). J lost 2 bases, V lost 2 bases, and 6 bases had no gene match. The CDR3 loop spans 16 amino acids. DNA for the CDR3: TGTGCCAGCAGCTTACCTGGGACAGGGATTAACACTGAAGCTTTCTTT. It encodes CASSLPGTGINTEAFF.

The CDR3 is CASSSTGAHEQFF. CDR3 bases: TGTGCCAGCAGCTCGACAGGGGCACATGAGCAGTTCTTC. The chain recombines TRBV5-8 with TRBJ2-1; 8 bases line up with TRBD1. The J segment lost 8 bases and the V segment lost 3 bases, leaving 4 bases of the junction unmatched. The V gene's germline CDR1 is SGHTS and CDR2 YDEGEE. The CDR3 covers 13 residues.

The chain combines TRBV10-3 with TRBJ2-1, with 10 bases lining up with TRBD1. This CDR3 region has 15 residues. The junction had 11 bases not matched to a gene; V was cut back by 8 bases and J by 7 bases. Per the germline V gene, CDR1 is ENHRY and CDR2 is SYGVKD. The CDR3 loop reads CAIAQTGGSGNEQFF. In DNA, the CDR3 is TGTGCCATCGCTCAGACAGGGGGCTCGGGGAATGAGCAGTTCTTC.

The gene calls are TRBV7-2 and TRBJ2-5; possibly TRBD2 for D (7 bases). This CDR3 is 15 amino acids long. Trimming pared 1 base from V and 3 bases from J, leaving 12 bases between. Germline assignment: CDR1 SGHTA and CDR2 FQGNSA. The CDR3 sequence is CASSLVRGGEETQYF. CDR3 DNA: TGTGCCAGCAGCTTAGTTAGGGGGGGTGAAGAGACCCAGTACTTC.